Listed below are T cell receptor beta chains from one sample, sequenced in a study of CD8+ T cells in alopecia areata. The protocol was immunoSEQ multiplex PCR, while the TCRdb copy is restricted to in-frame clones and leaves out a portion. Of about 7,400 clones in the sample, approximately 70% were seen once. The sequenced sample was skin, obtained at week 0. Every receptor here comes from a human donor with alopecia areata. The CDR3 runs from the conserved cysteine through the conserved F or W. Fields, in order: clone size, V gene, D gene, J gene, CDR3 protein, CDR3 DNA. The D gene is left open where the match is weak. Some rows mark clone size as missing; the rest say once, few, many or name a class of expanded clone.

size: -; V: TRBV11-3; D: -; J: TRBJ2-3; CDR3: CASSPGEGGTDTQYF; DNA: TGTGCCAGCAGCCCCGGAGAGGGGGGAACAGATACGCAGTATTTT
size: -; V: TRBV18; D: -; J: TRBJ1-3; CDR3: CASSLDYLRNTIYF; DNA: TGTGCCAGCTCCCTGGACTATCTGAGAAACACCATATATTTT
size: -; V: TRBV7-2; D: -; J: TRBJ2-1; CDR3: CASSSQTLGQFF; DNA: TGTGCCAGCAGCTCACAGACTCTGGGGCAGTTCTTC
size: -; V: TRBV18; D: -; J: TRBJ1-2; CDR3: CASSPFRGDYGYTF; DNA: TGTGCCAGCTCACCTTTCAGGGGTGACTATGGCTACACCTTC
size: -; V: TRBV30; D: -; J: TRBJ1-6; CDR3: CAWSVRGLGSPLHF; DNA: TGTGCCTGGAGTGTACGAGGGTTAGGTTCACCCCTCCACTTT
size: -; V: TRBV4-3; D: -; J: TRBJ2-2; CDR3: CASSHALAGRGGTGELFF; DNA: TGCGCCAGCAGCCACGCATTAGCGGGCAGGGGGGGCACCGGGGAGCTGTTTTTT
size: few; V: TRBV7-2; D: -; J: TRBJ2-2; CDR3: CASSLEQHFTGELFF; DNA: TGTGCCAGCAGCTTAGAACAGCATTTCACCGGGGAGCTGTTTTTT
size: -; V: TRBV10-3; D: -; J: TRBJ1-2; CDR3: CAISDTNYGYTF; DNA: TGTGCCATCAGTGACACTAACTATGGCTACACCTTC
size: -; V: TRBV2; D: -; J: TRBJ2-3; CDR3: CASSSWGGTDTQYF; DNA: TGTGCCAGCAGTTCGTGGGGGGGCACAGATACGCAGTATTTT
size: -; V: TRBV2; D: -; J: TRBJ1-2; CDR3: CASKDEGGGYGYTF; DNA: TGTGCCAGCAAAGATGAGGGGGGAGGGTATGGCTACACCTTC
size: -; V: TRBV6-1; D: -; J: TRBJ2-3; CDR3: CASSGAKFHTQYF; DNA: TGTGCCAGCAGTGGGGCTAAGTTCCATACGCAGTATTTT
size: -; V: TRBV10-1; D: -; J: TRBJ2-1; CDR3: CASSDGQLISSYNEQFF; DNA: TGCGCCAGCAGTGATGGGCAGCTAATAAGCTCCTACAATGAGCAGTTCTTC
size: -; V: TRBV5-8; D: -; J: TRBJ1-5; CDR3: CASTRSLQPQHF; DNA: TGTGCCAGCACCCGAAGTCTTCAGCCCCAGCATTTT
size: -; V: TRBV14; D: TRBD2; J: TRBJ2-1; CDR3: CASSQQGTSGVVKFF; DNA: TGTGCCAGCAGCCAACAGGGAACTAGCGGGGTAGTTAAGTTCTTC
size: once; V: TRBV4-2; D: TRBD1; J: TRBJ1-1; CDR3: CASSNRDRGLIVFF; DNA: TGTGCCAGCAGCAACCGGGACAGGGGGCTTATTGTTTTCTTT
size: few; V: TRBV5-6; D: -; J: TRBJ2-6; CDR3: CASSLYSGANVLTF; DNA: TGTGCCAGCAGCTTGTACTCTGGGGCCAACGTCCTGACTTTC
size: few; V: TRBV19; D: TRBD2; J: TRBJ2-7; CDR3: CASSGGGTYEQYF; DNA: TGTGCCAGTAGTGGCGGGGGGACCTACGAGCAGTACTTC
size: -; V: TRBV12-5; D: TRBD2; J: TRBJ2-7; CDR3: CASGPSGGSNYEQYF; DNA: TGTGCTAGTGGACCAAGCGGGGGGTCCAACTACGAGCAGTACTTC
size: few; V: TRBV7-9; D: -; J: TRBJ2-1; CDR3: CASSLVGAQQFF; DNA: TGTGCCAGCAGCTTAGTTGGAGCACAACAGTTCTTC
size: few; V: TRBV25-1; D: -; J: TRBJ2-2; CDR3: CASSEYHEGGELFF; DNA: TGTGCCAGCAGTGAATATCACGAGGGGGGGGAGCTGTTTTTT
size: -; V: TRBV6-6; D: -; J: TRBJ1-5; CDR3: CASTPHEQGNQPQHF; DNA: TGTGCCAGCACCCCTCACGAACAGGGCAATCAGCCCCAGCATTTT
size: -; V: TRBV5-4; D: -; J: TRBJ2-7; CDR3: CASSPFRGAYEQYF; DNA: TGTGCCAGCAGCCCTTTCAGGGGCGCCTACGAGCAGTACTTC
size: few; V: TRBV11-1; D: TRBD1; J: TRBJ2-7; CDR3: CASSPDRGTYEQYF; DNA: TGTGCCAGCAGCCCGGACAGGGGAACCTACGAGCAGTACTTC
size: few; V: TRBV9; D: -; J: TRBJ1-2; CDR3: CASSAVELYGYTF; DNA: TGTGCCAGCAGCGCAGTCGAGCTCTATGGCTACACCTTC
size: -; V: TRBV7-2; D: TRBD2; J: TRBJ2-7; CDR3: CASSEGTSGVDEQYF; DNA: TGTGCCAGCAGCGAAGGGACTAGCGGGGTAGACGAGCAGTACTTC
size: -; V: TRBV7-3; D: -; J: TRBJ2-5; CDR3: CASSLGTYPSKETQYF; DNA: TGTGCCAGCAGCCTAGGGACATACCCCAGCAAAGAGACCCAGTACTTC
size: -; V: TRBV18; D: -; J: TRBJ2-5; CDR3: CASSSTSGTLGDETQYF; DNA: TGTGCCAGCTCATCCACTTCCGGGACCCTGGGGGACGAGACCCAGTACTTC
size: -; V: TRBV4-1; D: -; J: TRBJ1-1; CDR3: CASSQRRFNTEAFF; DNA: TGCGCCAGCAGCCAACGGCGGTTTAACACTGAAGCTTTCTTT
size: few; V: TRBV19; D: -; J: TRBJ1-5; CDR3: CASSRSGSNQPQHF; DNA: TGTGCCAGTAGTAGGTCCGGAAGCAATCAGCCCCAGCATTTT
size: -; V: TRBV4-2; D: -; J: TRBJ2-6; CDR3: CASSQDRSSGANVLTF; DNA: TGTGCCAGCAGCCAAGATCGGAGCTCTGGGGCCAACGTCCTGACTTTC
size: -; V: TRBV21-1; D: -; J: TRBJ2-1; CDR3: CASSRDTSSYNEQFF; DNA: TGTGCCAGCAGCAGGGACACGAGCTCCTACAATGAGCAGTTCTTC
size: -; V: TRBV18; D: -; J: TRBJ2-2; CDR3: CASSPSLTGELFF; DNA: TGTGCCAGCTCACCTTCCCTGACCGGGGAGCTGTTTTTT
size: -; V: TRBV11-2; D: TRBD1; J: TRBJ1-2; CDR3: CASSFDRGLKGYTF; DNA: TGTGCCAGCAGCTTCGACAGGGGGCTCAAAGGCTACACCTTC
size: few; V: TRBV30; D: -; J: TRBJ1-6; CDR3: CAWTLANSPLHF; DNA: TGTGCCTGGACACTTGCTAATTCACCCCTCCACTTT
size: -; V: TRBV5-3; D: -; J: TRBJ2-3; CDR3: CASSPGGADTQYF; DNA: TGTGCCAGCAGCCCGGGTGGTGCGGATACGCAGTATTTT
size: -; V: TRBV7-9; D: TRBD1; J: TRBJ1-1; CDR3: CASSLGTGYTEAFF; DNA: TGTGCCAGCAGCCTAGGGACAGGGTACACTGAAGCTTTCTTT
size: -; V: TRBV2; D: -; J: TRBJ1-6; CDR3: CASSEEGGYSPLHF; DNA: TGTGCCAGCAGTGAAGAAGGCGGCTATTCACCCCTCCACTTT
size: -; V: TRBV4-1; D: -; J: TRBJ2-7; CDR3: CASSPSLALNEQYF; DNA: TGCGCCAGCAGCCCCTCCCTAGCGCTCAACGAGCAGTACTTC
size: -; V: TRBV6-6; D: TRBD1; J: TRBJ1-2; CDR3: CASRGQGDPRRGYTF; DNA: TGTGCCAGCAGGGGACAGGGAGATCCTCGTCGTGGCTACACCTTC
size: few; V: TRBV9; D: TRBD2; J: TRBJ2-2; CDR3: CASSPRDYRTGELFF; DNA: TGTGCCAGCAGCCCCCGGGACTACCGCACCGGGGAGCTGTTTTTT
size: once; V: TRBV11-2; D: TRBD2; J: TRBJ2-5; CDR3: CASSPPLWASGEETQYF; DNA: TGTGCCAGCAGCCCACCTCTCTGGGCTAGCGGGGAAGAGACCCAGTACTTC
size: -; V: TRBV5-1; D: -; J: TRBJ2-1; CDR3: CASSFDAGLNEQFF; DNA: TGCGCCAGCAGCTTCGACGCGGGATTAAATGAGCAGTTCTTC
size: -; V: TRBV30; D: TRBD1; J: TRBJ2-7; CDR3: CAWSAYTETGGEQYF; DNA: TGTGCCTGGAGTGCATACACAGAGACAGGGGGCGAGCAGTACTTC
size: -; V: TRBV9; D: -; J: TRBJ1-6; CDR3: CASRFIIGQSSYNSPLHF; DNA: TGTGCCAGCAGATTTATCATTGGGCAGAGCTCCTATAATTCACCCCTCCACTTT
size: few; V: TRBV10-3; D: -; J: TRBJ2-5; CDR3: CASTESRETQYF; DNA: TGTGCCAGCACGGAGTCAAGGGAGACCCAGTACTTC
size: -; V: TRBV5-6; D: -; J: TRBJ2-7; CDR3: CASNNQGGYEQYF; DNA: TGTGCCAGCAACAACCAAGGGGGGTACGAGCAGTACTTC
size: -; V: TRBV6-5; D: -; J: TRBJ2-7; CDR3: CASSYSPSYEQYF; DNA: TGTGCCAGCAGTTACTCACCCTCCTACGAGCAGTACTTC
size: -; V: TRBV7-3; D: -; J: TRBJ1-1; CDR3: CASSLPLTGRTEAFF; DNA: TGTGCCAGCAGCTTACCCCTGACAGGACGGACTGAAGCTTTCTTT
size: -; V: TRBV6-5; D: TRBD1; J: TRBJ1-2; CDR3: CATRQGLYGYTF; DNA: TGTGCCACGAGACAGGGACTCTATGGCTACACCTTC
size: -; V: TRBV27; D: TRBD1; J: TRBJ1-2; CDR3: CASSPGQGASWGYTF; DNA: TGTGCCAGCAGCCCCGGACAGGGGGCGTCCTGGGGCTACACCTTC
size: -; V: TRBV6-4; D: TRBD1; J: TRBJ2-1; CDR3: CASSETGEHNEQFF; DNA: TGTGCCAGCAGTGAAACAGGGGAACACAATGAGCAGTTCTTC
size: once; V: TRBV5-1; D: TRBD2; J: TRBJ2-1; CDR3: CASSLAQRGVASSYNEQFF; DNA: TGCGCCAGCAGCTTGGCCCAGCGGGGGGTTGCTAGCTCCTACAATGAGCAGTTCTTC
size: -; V: TRBV11-2; D: -; J: TRBJ1-6; CDR3: CASSSVSSSYNSPLHF; DNA: TGTGCCAGCAGCTCAGTATCGAGCTCCTATAATTCACCCCTCCACTTT
size: -; V: TRBV2; D: TRBD2; J: TRBJ2-1; CDR3: CASSEGGGAFNEQFF; DNA: TGTGCCAGCAGTGAGGGCGGGGGGGCGTTCAATGAGCAGTTCTTC
size: -; V: TRBV6-1; D: -; J: TRBJ1-1; CDR3: CASTQGWVNTEAFF; DNA: TGTGCCAGCACGCAGGGGTGGGTTAACACTGAAGCTTTCTTT
size: once; V: TRBV7-9; D: TRBD1; J: TRBJ1-1; CDR3: CASSWTGDTEAFF; DNA: TGTGCCAGCAGCTGGACAGGGGACACTGAAGCTTTCTTT
size: -; V: TRBV7-2; D: -; J: TRBJ2-1; CDR3: CASSYQGGEYNEQFF; DNA: TGTGCCAGCAGCTACCAAGGGGGGGAGTACAATGAGCAGTTCTTC